The clone carrying this TCR beta chain appeared a few times. What it binds is unknown. The data belong to a study of HIV-infected patients and healthy controls. Study results and caveats: No HLA typing of donors was done in this study. In healthy controls, MAIT alpha CDR3s were common; in HIV+ repertoires, severely depleted. Compared with untreated HIV+ repertoires, healthy controls showed roughly threefold more distinct CDR3s and higher Shannon diversity.

No cell fractionation was done, so the repertoire covers all unsorted peripheral blood T cells. The CDR3 spans 15 residues. Germline-derived CDR1 and CDR2 are SNHLY and FYNNEI. V lost 4 bases and J lost 8, with 17 bases in between. cDNA was made from roughly 470 ng RNA using alpha and beta constant primers. Alpha and beta chain libraries were made separately by chain-specific third strand synthesis with multiplexing indices. A single primer pair per chain amplified all rearrangements, with per-molecule barcodes. Each CDR3 protein gets one entry after TCRdb re-called the 5' RACE reads with MiXCR. The sample lists under 10,000 distinct CDR3 sequences, about 6.1% seen once, with around 7.7% in the top ten.

Sequencing was performed on blood. The clonotype was recovered from an adult in good health. This chain connects TRBV2 to TRBJ1-4, with D possibly being TRBD1 (5 bases). For the CDR3, the DNA is TGTGCCAGCAGTGGGCGAAGCAGGGTTACCGAAAAACTGTTTTTT. Its translation is CASSGRSRVTEKLFF.